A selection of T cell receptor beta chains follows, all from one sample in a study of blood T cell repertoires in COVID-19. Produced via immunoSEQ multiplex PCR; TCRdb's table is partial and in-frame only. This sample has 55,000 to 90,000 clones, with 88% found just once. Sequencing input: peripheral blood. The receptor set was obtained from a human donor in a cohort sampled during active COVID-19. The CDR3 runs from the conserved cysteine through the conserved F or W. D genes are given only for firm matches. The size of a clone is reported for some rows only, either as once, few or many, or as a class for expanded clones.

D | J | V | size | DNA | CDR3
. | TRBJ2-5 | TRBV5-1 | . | TGCGCCAGCAGATTCGGCCCGGGACATATAGGGGAGACCCAGTACTTC | CASRFGPGHIGETQYF
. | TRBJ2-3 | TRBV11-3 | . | TGTGCCAGCAGCCCCCGGGACTTCGATACGCAGTATTTT | CASSPRDFDTQYF
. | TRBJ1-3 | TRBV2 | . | TGTGCCAGCAGTCGACAGCCTCCGTCTGGAAACACCATATATTTT | CASSRQPPSGNTIYF
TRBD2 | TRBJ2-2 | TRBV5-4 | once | TGTGCCAGCTTTAGACTAGCGGGAAAAACCGGGGAGCTGTTTTTT | CASFRLAGKTGELFF
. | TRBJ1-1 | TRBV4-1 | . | TGCGCCAGCAGCCAAGGCAGGGGAGGGGGCACTGAAGCTTTCTTT | CASSQGRGGGTEAFF
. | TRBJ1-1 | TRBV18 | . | TGTGCCAGCTCACCTCTGGCCACTGAAGCTTTCTTT | CASSPLATEAFF
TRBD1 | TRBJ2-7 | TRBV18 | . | TGTGCCAGCTCACCAACCGGGACAGGGGGGCGCGAGCAGTACTTC | CASSPTGTGGREQYF
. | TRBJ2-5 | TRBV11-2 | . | TGTGCCAGCAGCACCCTCGGGACCCAGTACTTC | CASSTLGTQYF
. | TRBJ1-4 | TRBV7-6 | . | TGTGCCAGCACGTTGGGACAAAATGAAAAACTGTTTTTT | CASTLGQNEKLFF
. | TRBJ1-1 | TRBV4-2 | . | TGTGCCAGCAGCCAAGTAGGTGGAGGGACTGAAGCTTTCTTT | CASSQVGGGTEAFF
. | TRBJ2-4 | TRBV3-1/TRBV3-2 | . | TGTGCCAGCAGCCAAGATTCGGCGGGTGGAAACATTCAGTACTTC | CASSQDSAGGNIQYF
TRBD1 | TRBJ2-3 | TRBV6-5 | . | TGTGCCAGCAGACCGGGACAGACAGACACAGATACGCAGTATTTT | CASRPGQTDTDTQYF
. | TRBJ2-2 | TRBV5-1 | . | TGCGCCAGCAGCCCCGGACACCCCACCGGGGAGCTGTTTTTT | CASSPGHPTGELFF
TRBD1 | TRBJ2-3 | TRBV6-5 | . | TGTGCCAGCAGCCCAGGGCAGGGGGCAGATACGCAGTATTTT | CASSPGQGADTQYF
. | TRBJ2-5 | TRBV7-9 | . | TGTGCCAGCAGGTCGGGTGAGACCCAGTACTTC | CASRSGETQYF
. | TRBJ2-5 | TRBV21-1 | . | TGTGCCAGCAGCTTTAGCGGGAGGGCCAGGGAAGAGACCCAGTACTTC | CASSFSGRAREETQYF
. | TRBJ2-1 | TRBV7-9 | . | TGTGCCAGCACCCAGGGAAGCGAATACAATGAGCAGTTCTTC | CASTQGSEYNEQFF
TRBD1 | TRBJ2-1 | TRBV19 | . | TGTGCCAGTGGGACAGCTTACAATGAGCAGTTCTTC | CASGTAYNEQFF
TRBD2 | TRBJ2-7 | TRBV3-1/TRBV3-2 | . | TGTGCCAGCAGCCAAGCCTTAGCGGGAGGGCCGGACGAGCAGTACTTC | CASSQALAGGPDEQYF
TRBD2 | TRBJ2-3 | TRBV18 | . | TGTGCCAGCTCACCACCAAATGCGGGAGCAGATACGCAGTATTTT | CASSPPNAGADTQYF